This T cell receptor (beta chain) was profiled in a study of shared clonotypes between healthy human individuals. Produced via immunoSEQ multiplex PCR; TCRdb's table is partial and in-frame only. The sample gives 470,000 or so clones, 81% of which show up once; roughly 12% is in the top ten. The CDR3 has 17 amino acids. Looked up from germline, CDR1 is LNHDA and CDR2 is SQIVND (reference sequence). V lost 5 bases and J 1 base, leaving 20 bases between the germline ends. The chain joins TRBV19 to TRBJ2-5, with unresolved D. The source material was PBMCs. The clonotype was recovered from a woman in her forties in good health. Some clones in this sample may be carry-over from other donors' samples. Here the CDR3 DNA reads TGTGCCAGTAGTTCCCGACACCAAGTGAAGGGCCAAGAGACCCAGTACTTC. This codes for CASSSRHQVKGQETQYF. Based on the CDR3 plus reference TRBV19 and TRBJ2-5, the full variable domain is DGGITQSPKYLFRKEGQNVTLSCEQNLNHDAMYWYRQDPGQGLRLIYYSQIVNDFQKGDIAEGYSVSREKKESFPLTVTSAQKNPTAFYLCASSSRHQVKGQETQYFGPGTRLLVL.